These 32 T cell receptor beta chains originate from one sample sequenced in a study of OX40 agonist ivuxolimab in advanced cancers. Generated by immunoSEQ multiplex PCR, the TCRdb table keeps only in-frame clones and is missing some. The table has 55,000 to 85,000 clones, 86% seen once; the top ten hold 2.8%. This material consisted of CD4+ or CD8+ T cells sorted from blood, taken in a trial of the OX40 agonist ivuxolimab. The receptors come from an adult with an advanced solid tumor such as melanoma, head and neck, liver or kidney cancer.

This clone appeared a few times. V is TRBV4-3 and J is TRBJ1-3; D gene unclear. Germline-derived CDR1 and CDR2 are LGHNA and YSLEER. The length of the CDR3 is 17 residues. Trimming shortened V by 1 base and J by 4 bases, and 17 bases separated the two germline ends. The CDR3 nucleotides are TGCGCCAGCAGCCAAGGGAATGAGGGAATGACAGGAAACACCATATATTTT. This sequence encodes CASSQGNEGMTGNTIYF.

In DNA form, the CDR3 reads TGTGCCAGCAGTTTACAGGGGAATCAGCCCCAGCATTTT. As protein: CASSLQGNQPQHF. The chain recombines TRBV27 with TRBJ1-5, with TRBD1 as a possible D gene (6 bases). V was clipped by 2 bases and J by 4 bases, with 6 bases between them. Germline CDR1 MNHEY, CDR2 SMNVEV (reference sequence). The CDR3 has 13 residues.

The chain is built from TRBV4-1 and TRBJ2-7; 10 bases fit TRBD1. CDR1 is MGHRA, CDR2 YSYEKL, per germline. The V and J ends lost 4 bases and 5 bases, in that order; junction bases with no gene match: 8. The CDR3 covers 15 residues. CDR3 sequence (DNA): TGCGCCAGCAGCCTCGGACAGGGGGACAAAAACGAGCAGTACTTC. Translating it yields CASSLGQGDKNEQYF.

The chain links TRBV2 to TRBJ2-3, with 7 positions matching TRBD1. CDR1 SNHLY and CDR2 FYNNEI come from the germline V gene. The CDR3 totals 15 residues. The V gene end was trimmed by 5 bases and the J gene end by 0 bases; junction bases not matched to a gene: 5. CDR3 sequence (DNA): TGTGCCAGCAGTAGGGACAGTTCTAGCACAGATACGCAGTATTTT. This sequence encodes CASSRDSSSTDTQYF.

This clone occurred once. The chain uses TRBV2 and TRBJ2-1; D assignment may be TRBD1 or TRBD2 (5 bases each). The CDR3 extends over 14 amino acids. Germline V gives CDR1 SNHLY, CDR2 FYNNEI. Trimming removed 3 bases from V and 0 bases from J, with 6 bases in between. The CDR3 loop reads CASSEGVSYNEQFF. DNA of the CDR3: TGTGCCAGCAGTGAGGGGGTCTCCTACAATGAGCAGTTCTTC.

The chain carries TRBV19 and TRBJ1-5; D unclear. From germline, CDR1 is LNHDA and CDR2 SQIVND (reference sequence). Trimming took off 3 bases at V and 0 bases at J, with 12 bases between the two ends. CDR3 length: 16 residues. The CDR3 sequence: CASSINGQDSNQPQHF. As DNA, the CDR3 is TGTGCCAGTAGTATCAACGGGCAAGATAGCAATCAGCCCCAGCATTTT.

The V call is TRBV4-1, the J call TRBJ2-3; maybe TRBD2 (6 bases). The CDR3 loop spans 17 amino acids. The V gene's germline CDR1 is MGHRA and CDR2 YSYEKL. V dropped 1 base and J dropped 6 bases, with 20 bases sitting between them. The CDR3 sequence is CASSQVMRGRIGDTQYF. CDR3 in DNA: TGCGCCAGCAGCCAAGTGATGCGGGGACGAATAGGGGATACGCAGTATTTT.

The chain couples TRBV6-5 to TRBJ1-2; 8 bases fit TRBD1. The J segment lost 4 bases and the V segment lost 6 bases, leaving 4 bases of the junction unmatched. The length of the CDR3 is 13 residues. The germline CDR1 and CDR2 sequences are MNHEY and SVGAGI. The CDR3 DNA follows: TGTGCCAGCAGCCGGGACAGGACCTATGGCTACACCTTC. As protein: CASSRDRTYGYTF.

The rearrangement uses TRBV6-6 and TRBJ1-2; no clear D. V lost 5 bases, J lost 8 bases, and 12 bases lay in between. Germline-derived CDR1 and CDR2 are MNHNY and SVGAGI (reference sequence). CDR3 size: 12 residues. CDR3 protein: CASSNAAKGYTF. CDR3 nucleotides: TGTGCCAGCAGTAACGCGGCGAAAGGCTACACCTTC.

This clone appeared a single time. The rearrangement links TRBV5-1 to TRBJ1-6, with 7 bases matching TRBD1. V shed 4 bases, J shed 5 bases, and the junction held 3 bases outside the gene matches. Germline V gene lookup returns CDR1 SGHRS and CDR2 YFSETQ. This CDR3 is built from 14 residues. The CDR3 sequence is CASSVQGDNSPLHF. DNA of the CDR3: TGCGCCAGCAGCGTTCAGGGGGATAATTCACCCCTCCACTTT.

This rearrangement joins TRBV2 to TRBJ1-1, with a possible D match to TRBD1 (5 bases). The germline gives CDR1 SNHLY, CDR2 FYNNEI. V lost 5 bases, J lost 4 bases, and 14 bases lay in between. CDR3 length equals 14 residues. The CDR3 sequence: CASSKGALGTEAFF. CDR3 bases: TGTGCCAGCAGTAAAGGGGCCCTCGGCACTGAAGCTTTCTTT.

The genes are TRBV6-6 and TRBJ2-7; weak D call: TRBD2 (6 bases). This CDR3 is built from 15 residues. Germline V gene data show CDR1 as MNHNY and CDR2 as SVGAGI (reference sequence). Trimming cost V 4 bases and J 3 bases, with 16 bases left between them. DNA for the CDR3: TGTGCCAGCAGTTCCGCGGGACGGGGCATCTACGAGCAGTACTTC. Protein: CASSSAGRGIYEQYF.

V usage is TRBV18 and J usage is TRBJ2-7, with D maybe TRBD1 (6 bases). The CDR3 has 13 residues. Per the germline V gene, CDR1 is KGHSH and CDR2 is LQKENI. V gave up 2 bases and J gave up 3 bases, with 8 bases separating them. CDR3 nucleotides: TGTGCCAGCTCACCAGCGACAGGCTACGAGCAGTACTTC. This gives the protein CASSPATGYEQYF.

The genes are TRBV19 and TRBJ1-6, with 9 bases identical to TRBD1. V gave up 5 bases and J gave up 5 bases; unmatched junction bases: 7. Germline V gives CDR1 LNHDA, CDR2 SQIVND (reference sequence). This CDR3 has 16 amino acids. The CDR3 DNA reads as TGTGCCAGTAGTCCCCAGACAGGGGGAGATAATTCACCCCTCCACTTT. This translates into CASSPQTGGDNSPLHF.

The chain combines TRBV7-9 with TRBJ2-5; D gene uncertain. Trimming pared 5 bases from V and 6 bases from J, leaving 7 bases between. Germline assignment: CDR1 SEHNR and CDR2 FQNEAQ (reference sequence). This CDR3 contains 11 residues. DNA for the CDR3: TGTGCCAGCAGCCGTGAGAAGACCCAGTACTTC. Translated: CASSREKTQYF.

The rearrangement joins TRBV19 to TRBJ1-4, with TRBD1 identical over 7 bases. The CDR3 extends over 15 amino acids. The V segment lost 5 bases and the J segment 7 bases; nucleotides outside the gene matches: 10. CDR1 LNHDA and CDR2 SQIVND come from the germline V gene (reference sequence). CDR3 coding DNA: TGTGCCAGTAGTCCCCGACAGGGACGGAGTGAAAAACTGTTTTTT. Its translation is CASSPRQGRSEKLFF.

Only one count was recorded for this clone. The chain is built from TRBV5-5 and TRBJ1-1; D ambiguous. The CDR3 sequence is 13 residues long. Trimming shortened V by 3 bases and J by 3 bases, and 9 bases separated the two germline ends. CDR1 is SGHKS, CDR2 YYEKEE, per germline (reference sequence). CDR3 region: CASSSGWDTEAFF. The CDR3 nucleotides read TGTGCCAGCAGCTCCGGATGGGACACTGAAGCTTTCTTT.

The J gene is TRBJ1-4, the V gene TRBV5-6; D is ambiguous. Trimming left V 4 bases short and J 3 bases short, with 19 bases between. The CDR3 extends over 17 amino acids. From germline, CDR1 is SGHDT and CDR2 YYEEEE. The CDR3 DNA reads TGTGCCAGCAGCAAGAGACTTACAATGGCAGCTAATGAAAAACTGTTTTTT. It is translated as CASSKRLTMAANEKLFF.

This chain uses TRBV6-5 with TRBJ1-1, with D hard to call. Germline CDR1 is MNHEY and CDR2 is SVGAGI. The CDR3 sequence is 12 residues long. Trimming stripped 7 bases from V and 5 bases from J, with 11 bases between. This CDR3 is CASMNRRTEAFF. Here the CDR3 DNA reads TGTGCCAGCATGAACCGAAGGACTGAAGCTTTCTTT.

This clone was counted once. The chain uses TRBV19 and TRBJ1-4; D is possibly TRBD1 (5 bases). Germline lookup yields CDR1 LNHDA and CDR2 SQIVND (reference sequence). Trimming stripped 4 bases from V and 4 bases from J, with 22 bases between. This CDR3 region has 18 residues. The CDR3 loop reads CASSNHRDGGGINEKLFF. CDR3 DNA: TGTGCCAGTAGTAACCACCGGGACGGCGGAGGTATTAATGAAAAACTGTTTTTT.

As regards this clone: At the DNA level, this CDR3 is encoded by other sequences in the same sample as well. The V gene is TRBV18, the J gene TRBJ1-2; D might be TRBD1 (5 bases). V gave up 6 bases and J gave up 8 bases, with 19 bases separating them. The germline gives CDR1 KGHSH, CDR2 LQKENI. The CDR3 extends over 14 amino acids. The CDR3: CASSPRGEGRGYTF. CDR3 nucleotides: TGTGCCAGCTCGCCCCGAGGGGAGGGTCGCGGCTACACCTTC.

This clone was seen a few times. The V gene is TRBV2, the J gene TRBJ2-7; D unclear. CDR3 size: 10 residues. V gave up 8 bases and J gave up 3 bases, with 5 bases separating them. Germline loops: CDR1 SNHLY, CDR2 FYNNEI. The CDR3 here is CASRDYEQYF. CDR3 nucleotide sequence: TGTGCCAGCCGCGACTACGAGCAGTACTTC.

The chain's CDR3 is CASSQDPRDTEAFF. In nucleotides, the CDR3 is TGCGCCAGCAGCCAGGACCCCAGGGACACTGAAGCTTTCTTT. The chain combines TRBV4-1 with TRBJ1-1, with D tentatively TRBD1 (5 bases). V was shortened by 3 bases and J by 3 bases, with 11 bases between the two germline ends. Germline V gene sequence: CDR1 MGHRA, CDR2 YSYEKL. The CDR3 covers 14 residues.

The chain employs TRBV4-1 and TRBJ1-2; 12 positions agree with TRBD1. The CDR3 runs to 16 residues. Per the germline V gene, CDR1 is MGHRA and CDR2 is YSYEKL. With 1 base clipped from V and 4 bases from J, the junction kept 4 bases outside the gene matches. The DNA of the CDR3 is TGCGCCAGCAGCCAAGCTGGGACAGGGGGCCTCTATGGCTACACCTTC. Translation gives CASSQAGTGGLYGYTF.

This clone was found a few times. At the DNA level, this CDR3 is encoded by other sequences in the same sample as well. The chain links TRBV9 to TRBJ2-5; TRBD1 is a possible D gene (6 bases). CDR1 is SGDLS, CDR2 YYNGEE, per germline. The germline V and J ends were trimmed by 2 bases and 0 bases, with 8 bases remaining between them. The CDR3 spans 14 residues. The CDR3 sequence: CASSVDRNQETQYF. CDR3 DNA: TGTGCCAGCAGCGTCGACAGGAACCAAGAGACCCAGTACTTC. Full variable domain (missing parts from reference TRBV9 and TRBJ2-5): DSGVTQTPKHLITATGQRVTLRCSPRSGDLSVYWYQQSLDQGLQFLIQYYNGEERAKGNILERFSAQQFPDLHSELNLSSLELGDSALYFCASSVDRNQETQYFGPGTRLLVL.

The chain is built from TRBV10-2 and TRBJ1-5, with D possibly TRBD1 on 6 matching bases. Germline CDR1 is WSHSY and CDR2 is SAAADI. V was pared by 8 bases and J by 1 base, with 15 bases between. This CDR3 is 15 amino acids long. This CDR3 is CASRGGGSSNQPQHF. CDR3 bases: TGCGCCAGCCGTGGAGGGGGTTCCAGCAATCAGCCCCAGCATTTT.

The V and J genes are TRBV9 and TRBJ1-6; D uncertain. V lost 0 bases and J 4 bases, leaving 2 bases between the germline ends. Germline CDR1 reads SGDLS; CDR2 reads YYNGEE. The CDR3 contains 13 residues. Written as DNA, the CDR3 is TGTGCCAGCAGCGTAGATTATAATTCACCCCTCCACTTT. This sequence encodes CASSVDYNSPLHF.

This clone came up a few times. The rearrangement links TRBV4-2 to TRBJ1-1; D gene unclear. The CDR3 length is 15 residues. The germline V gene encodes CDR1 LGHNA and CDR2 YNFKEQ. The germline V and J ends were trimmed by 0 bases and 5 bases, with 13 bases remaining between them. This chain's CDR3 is CASSQDRAGKTEAFF. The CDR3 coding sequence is TGTGCCAGCAGCCAAGACCGGGCAGGAAAAACTGAAGCTTTCTTT.

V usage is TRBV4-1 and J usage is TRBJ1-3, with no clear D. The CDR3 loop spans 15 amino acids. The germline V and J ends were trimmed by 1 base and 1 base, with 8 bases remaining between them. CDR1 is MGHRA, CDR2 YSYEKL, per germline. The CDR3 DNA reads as TGCGCCAGCAGCCAAGCCCATGGGTCTGGAAACACCATATATTTT. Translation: CASSQAHGSGNTIYF.

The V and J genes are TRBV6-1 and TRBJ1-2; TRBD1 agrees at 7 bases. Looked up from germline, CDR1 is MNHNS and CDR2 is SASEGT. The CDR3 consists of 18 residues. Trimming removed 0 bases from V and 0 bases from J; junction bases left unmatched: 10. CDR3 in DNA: TGTGCCAGCAGTGAAGCATCAACTGGGACAGCCACTAACTATGGCTACACCTTC. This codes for CASSEASTGTATNYGYTF.

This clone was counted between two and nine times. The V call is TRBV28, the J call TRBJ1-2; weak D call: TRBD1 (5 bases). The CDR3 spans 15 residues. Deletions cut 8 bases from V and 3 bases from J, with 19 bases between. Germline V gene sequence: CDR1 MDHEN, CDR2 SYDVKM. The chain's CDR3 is CASHNPRGEDYGYTF. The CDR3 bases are TGTGCCAGCCATAACCCCCGGGGGGAGGACTATGGCTACACCTTC.

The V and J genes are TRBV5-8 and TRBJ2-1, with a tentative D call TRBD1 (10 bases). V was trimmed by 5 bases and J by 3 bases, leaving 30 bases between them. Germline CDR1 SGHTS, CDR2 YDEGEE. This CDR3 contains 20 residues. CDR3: CASSLGQGTSRGGFYNEQFF. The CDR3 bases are TGTGCCAGCAGTCTGGGACAGGGGACTTCGCGGGGGGGGTTCTACAATGAGCAGTTCTTC.